The 24 T cell receptor beta chains listed next were all sequenced from one sample in a study of T-cell reconstitution after alpha-beta-depleted transplantation in children. Preparation of the TCRbeta library was carried out with unique molecular identifiers. Via MiXCR, TCRdb re-called the PCR reads, giving one row per CDR3 protein. Of hundreds of thousands of distinct CDR3 sequences in the sample, around 10% were seen once. The sequenced sample was peripheral blood, obtained 180 days after TCRalphabeta/CD19-depleted stem cell transplant. These receptors were collected from a male patient under 10 years old who had a stem cell transplant for chronic granulomatous disease, so the T cells may come from the graft donor.

This clonotype was recorded many times. The chain couples TRBV7-6 to TRBJ2-3; the D is unclear. Germline-derived CDR1 and CDR2 are SGHVS and FNYEAQ. The germline V and J ends were trimmed by 5 bases and 8 bases, with 17 bases remaining between them. The CDR3 consists of 14 residues. CDR3 amino acids: CASSPDLAAATQYF. DNA of the CDR3: TGTGCCAGCAGCCCTGACCTGGCAGCAGCTACGCAGTATTTT.

This clonotype was found many times. The chain carries TRBV10-3 and TRBJ2-1; D is unclear. Germline V gene data show CDR1 as ENHRY and CDR2 as SYGVKD. This CDR3 contains 14 residues. V lost 6 bases, J lost 0 bases, and 9 bases lay in between. This chain's CDR3 is CAISGDFSYNEQFF. CDR3 coding DNA: TGTGCCATCAGCGGAGACTTCTCCTACAATGAGCAGTTCTTC.

The chain recombines TRBV20-1 with TRBJ2-7; TRBD1 agrees at 7 bases. Germline V gene data show CDR1 as DFQATT and CDR2 as SNEGSKA (reference sequence). This CDR3 spans 13 amino acids. The trim removed 0 bases at V and 6 bases at J, leaving 5 bases unmatched. This CDR3 reads CSAREKRGREQYF. DNA of the CDR3: TGCAGTGCTAGAGAAAAAAGGGGGCGCGAGCAGTACTTC.

This clonotype appeared many times. The gene calls are TRBV27 and TRBJ2-7; 7 bases match TRBD2. This CDR3 region has 15 residues. Germline V gene sequence: CDR1 MNHEY, CDR2 SMNVEV (reference sequence). Trimming took 4 bases from V and 4 from J; bases not matched to a gene: 10. The CDR3 spells CASSSYREAKYEQYF. The CDR3 nucleotides read TGTGCCAGCAGTTCGTACCGGGAGGCGAAGTACGAGCAGTACTTC.

The sample holds many counts of this clonotype. V gene TRBV11-2 combines with J gene TRBJ2-3, with 8 bases fitting TRBD2. CDR1 and CDR2 from the germline V gene are SGHAT and FQNNGV. This CDR3 is built from 18 residues. V was clipped by 5 bases and J by 2 bases; unmatched bases: 15. CDR3 in amino acids: CASSPRHKLADITDTQYF. The CDR3 region has the DNA TGTGCCAGCAGCCCGCGCCATAAACTAGCGGACATCACAGATACGCAGTATTTT.

The rearrangement joins TRBV5-1 to TRBJ2-3; TRBD1 agrees at 7 bases. The CDR3 has 19 amino acids. V was clipped by 0 bases and J by 1 base; unmatched bases: 14. From germline, CDR1 is SGHRS and CDR2 YFSETQ. The CDR3 sequence: CASSLGMAGGPSGTDTQYF. In nucleotides, the CDR3 is TGCGCCAGCAGCTTGGGTATGGCAGGGGGACCGTCAGGCACAGATACGCAGTATTTT.

This chain links TRBV14 with TRBJ2-7; the D gene is possibly TRBD1 (7 bases). The V gene lost 2 bases and the J gene lost 5 bases, with 22 bases spanning the gap. The CDR3 is 17 amino acids. The germline CDR1 and CDR2 sequences are SGHDN and FVKESK. The CDR3 DNA is TGTGCCAGCAGCCAATTACCGGACAGGAGGGGTCTCGACGAGCAGTACTTC. It translates to CASSQLPDRRGLDEQYF.

The sample holds a few counts of this clonotype. Germline and junction disagree at one end, which may indicate a read error. The chain uses TRBV28 and TRBJ2-7; D gene unclear. The CDR3 extends over 15 amino acids. CDR1 and CDR2 from the germline V gene are MDHEN and SYDVKM. This CDR3 is CASSLRSVSSYEQYF. In nucleotides, the CDR3 is TGTGCCAGTAGTTTGCGTTCGGTTTCCTCCTACGAGCAGTACTTC. The full variable domain, its missing parts supplied by reference TRBV28 and TRBJ2-7, is DVKVTQSSRYLVKRTGEKVFLECVQDMDHENMFWYRQDPGLGLRLIYFSYDVKMKEKGDIPEGYSVSREKKERFSLILESASTNQTSMYLCASSLRSVSSYEQYFGPGTRLTVT.

The genes are TRBV5-5 and TRBJ2-7; D is unclear. Germline V gives CDR1 SGHKS, CDR2 YYEKEE (reference sequence). CDR3 length equals 17 residues. Trimming stripped 4 bases from V and 2 bases from J, with 22 bases between. CDR3 amino acids: CASSLYNAGLIPYEQYF. The CDR3 DNA reads TGTGCCAGCAGCCTCTACAACGCCGGGCTAATCCCCTACGAGCAGTACTTC. The variable domain in full, with the rest retrieved from reference TRBV5-5 and TRBJ2-7, is DAGVTQSPTHLIKTRGQQVTLRCSPISGHKSVSWYQQVLGQGPQFIFQYYEKEERGRGNFPDRFSARQFPNYSSELNVNALLLGDSALYLCASSLYNAGLIPYEQYFGPGTRLTVT.

This clonotype was seen repeatedly, ten times or more. The chain joins TRBV27 to TRBJ1-5; TRBD1 matches at 10 bases. Germline V CDR1 and CDR2: MNHEY, SMNVEV (reference sequence). Losses at the gene ends were 8 bases for V and 7 bases for J; bases not matched to a gene: 5. The CDR3 contains 13 residues. CDR3 DNA: TGTGCCAGCGCGACAGGGGGCCGGCAGCCCCAGCATTTT. It is translated as CASATGGRQPQHF.

V is TRBV6-1 and J is TRBJ2-7, with D maybe TRBD1 (6 bases). Germline CDR1 and CDR2: MNHNS and SASEGT. This CDR3 has 16 amino acids. The V gene lost 0 bases and the J gene lost 2 bases, with 14 bases spanning the gap. The CDR3 here is CASSEASWGPAYEQYF. For the CDR3, the DNA is TGTGCCAGCAGTGAAGCTTCTTGGGGGCCCGCCTACGAGCAGTACTTC.

This clonotype occurred many times. One end of the junction fails to match germline, which may point to a read error. The V call is TRBV3-1, the J call TRBJ1-1; D might be TRBD1 (6 bases). The CDR3 has 11 residues. Looked up from germline, CDR1 is LGHDT and CDR2 is YNNKEL (reference sequence). CDR3 sequence: CASSQGSGEAF. CDR3 bases: TGTGCCAGCAGCCAAGGATCAGGGGAAGCCTTT.

Of note for this clonotype: It may be a read error: a sequence one base away is much more abundant. The V and J genes are TRBV18 and TRBJ2-4, with 9 bases fitting TRBD2. The CDR3 length is 17 residues. Germline CDR1 reads KGHSH; CDR2 reads LQKENI. The CDR3 is CPSSPVAGEGAKNIQYF. CDR3 DNA sequence: TGTCCCAGCTCACCGGTAGCGGGAGAGGGAGCCAAAAACATTCAGTACTTC. Drawing the rest from reference TRBV18 and TRBJ2-4, the complete variable domain is NAGVMQNPRHLVRRRGQEARLRCSPMKGHSHVYWYRQLPEEGLKFMVYLQKENIIDESGMPKERFSAEFPKEGPSILRIQQVVRGDSAAYFCPSSPVAGEGAKNIQYFGAGTRLSVL.

This clonotype was recorded at least ten times. V usage is TRBV27 and J usage is TRBJ2-7; D may match TRBD1 or TRBD2 (5 bases each). Germline CDR1 and CDR2: MNHEY and SMNVEV (reference sequence). This CDR3 is 15 amino acids long. Deletions cut 5 bases from V and 7 bases from J, with 21 bases between. The CDR3 sequence: CASSPTGRGLGEQYF. As DNA, the CDR3 is TGTGCCAGCAGTCCCACGGGACGGGGCTTAGGGGAGCAGTACTTC.

This clonotype was detected many times. V gene TRBV20-1 combines with J gene TRBJ2-1; TRBD2 might be the D (6 bases). The CDR3 sequence is 16 residues long. V was trimmed by 4 bases and J by 3 bases, leaving 19 bases between them. Germline CDR1 and CDR2: DFQATT and SNEGSKA (reference sequence). The DNA of the CDR3 is TGCAGTGCTACCCTAACCGGGGGTCTTATCTACAATGAGCAGTTCTTC. Residues: CSATLTGGLIYNEQFF.

This clonotype was seen a few times. The chain links TRBV2 to TRBJ2-2, with no clear D. This CDR3 contains 14 residues. CDR1 and CDR2 from the germline V gene are SNHLY and FYNNEI. The ends were cut back, 0 bases at V and 6 bases at J, with 8 bases in the middle. The CDR3 is CASSEAEYPGELFF. Written as DNA, the CDR3 is TGTGCCAGCAGTGAAGCGGAGTACCCCGGGGAGCTGTTTTTT.

This clonotype was detected many times. V usage is TRBV18 and J usage is TRBJ1-1; D not resolved. The CDR3 length is 14 residues. Trimming removed 5 bases at V and 0 bases at J, with 10 bases between. CDR1 and CDR2 (germline): KGHSH, LQKENI. In DNA, the CDR3 is TGTGCCAGCTCAAGTCAGTCTCTGAACACTGAAGCTTTCTTT. It codes for CASSSQSLNTEAFF.

About this clonotype itself: A much larger clonotype is one base distant, so this may be a read error. This rearrangement joins TRBV18 to TRBJ2-7, with 9 positions matching TRBD2. CDR3 size: 15 residues. Per germline, CDR1 KGHSH and CDR2 LQKENI. CDR3: CVSSPTGTSSLEQYF. In nucleotides, the CDR3 is TGTGTCAGCTCACCGACCGGGACTAGCTCCCTCGAGCAGTACTTC.

This clonotype was counted ten times or more. CDR3 DNA: TGTGCCAGCAGTTTGACGTCTAGACGACGCAACCCGAACACCGGGGAGCTGTTTTTT. This sequence encodes CASSLTSRRRNPNTGELFF. V is TRBV12-3 or TRBV12-4 and J is TRBJ2-2; the D is unclear. The CDR3 sequence is 19 residues long. V lost 3 bases to trimming and J lost 0 bases, with 20 bases between them.

In this sample, this clonotype turned up many times. The rearrangement links TRBV12-5 to TRBJ2-5; 8 bases are a match to TRBD2. The CDR3 spans 13 residues. Germline V gene lookup returns CDR1 LGHNT and CDR2 FRNRAP. With V trimmed by 7 bases and J by 4 bases, 5 bases remained unmatched. CDR3 residues: CASAVTSVETQYF. DNA of the CDR3: TGTGCTAGTGCCGTGACTAGCGTAGAGACCCAGTACTTC.

In its sample, this clonotype was seen many times. The chain links TRBV7-9 to TRBJ2-1; D is perhaps TRBD2 (5 bases). V was pared by 5 bases and J by 0 bases, with 14 bases between. CDR1 SEHNR and CDR2 FQNEAQ come from the germline V gene (reference sequence). This CDR3 contains 16 residues. DNA of the CDR3: TGTGCCAGCAGCGTCCTAGCTTGGGGCTCCTACAATGAGCAGTTCTTC. Translation: CASSVLAWGSYNEQFF.

This clonotype was found many times. The chain links TRBV28 to TRBJ1-6; D possibly corresponds to TRBD1 (5 bases). The CDR3 extends over 14 amino acids. From germline, CDR1 is MDHEN and CDR2 SYDVKM. The ends were cut back, 1 base at V and 9 bases at J, with 10 bases in the middle. The DNA for the CDR3 is TGTGCCAGCAGTTTATTCCAGGGAGGTTCACCCCTCCACTTT. This gives the protein CASSLFQGGSPLHF.

In its sample, this clonotype was seen many times. The rearrangement uses TRBV3-1 and TRBJ2-5; TRBD1 aligns across 9 bases. The germline V gene encodes CDR1 LGHDT and CDR2 YNNKEL (reference sequence). V dropped 6 bases and J dropped 10; count of bases not matched to a gene: 9. This CDR3 comprises 13 residues. DNA of the CDR3: TGTGCCAGCAGGCAACCGGGACAGGGAGGCCAGTACTTC. It codes for CASRQPGQGGQYF.

This clonotype has at least ten counts. The rearrangement links TRBV6-5 to TRBJ2-1; no reliable D call. The V and J ends lost 8 bases and 1 base respectively, with 21 bases between them. This CDR3 is built from 17 residues. CDR1 is MNHEY and CDR2 is SVGAGI in the germline V gene. In DNA, the CDR3 is TGTGCCAGCCCCCGCAAATCCTCGAGCGATTCCTACAATGAGCAGTTCTTC. It is translated as CASPRKSSSDSYNEQFF.